This entry lists 21 T cell receptor beta chains sequenced from one sample in a study of OX40 agonist ivuxolimab in advanced cancers. Libraries were made using the immunoSEQ multiplex PCR assay. The immuneACCESS repertoire file appears here via TCRdb, limited to in-frame rearrangements. These files lack a portion of the clones; in checked studies, under half of the deficit traces to unresolved V genes, and the cause of the others is not known. The sample has 30,000 to 40,000 clones on record, roughly four fifths of them singletons. Over 15% of the sample belongs to the ten largest clones. Specimen: CD4+ or CD8+ T cells sorted from blood, collected in a trial of the OX40 agonist ivuxolimab. Receptor source: an adult with an advanced solid tumor such as melanoma, head and neck, liver or kidney cancer.

The chain employs TRBV15 and TRBJ2-3; no clear D gene. The V and J ends lost 9 bases and 1 base respectively, with 5 bases between them. The CDR3 runs 11 residues. Germline lookup yields CDR1 LNHNV and CDR2 YYDKDF (reference sequence). The CDR3 region is CATTGTDTQYF. For the CDR3, the DNA is TGTGCCACAACAGGCACAGATACGCAGTATTTT.

This chain connects TRBV4-2 to TRBJ2-7, with D possibly being TRBD1 or TRBD2 (5 bases each). This CDR3 contains 15 residues. Trimming cost V 0 bases and J 8 bases, with 17 bases left between them. CDR1 is LGHNA, CDR2 YNFKEQ, per germline. CDR3 in DNA: TGTGCCAGCAGCCAAGACCCCACGGGATGGGGGAAGCAGTACTTC. Residues: CASSQDPTGWGKQYF.

The chain has TRBV4-2 and TRBJ2-5; D possibly uses TRBD1 or TRBD2 (6 bases each). The V and J ends lost 8 bases and 5 bases respectively, with 15 bases between them. CDR3 length: 13 residues. The V gene's germline CDR1 is LGHNA and CDR2 YNFKEQ. The CDR3 protein is CASGGHAEETQYF. CDR3 nucleotide sequence: TGTGCCAGCGGGGGGCATGCCGAGGAGACCCAGTACTTC.

In the case of this clone: Other nucleotide sequences in the sample specify the same CDR3. The chain uses TRBV27 and TRBJ1-2; D is possibly TRBD1 (6 bases). V lost 3 bases and J lost 5, with 13 bases in between. CDR3 length equals 14 residues. Per germline, CDR1 MNHEY and CDR2 SMNVEV (reference sequence). DNA for the CDR3: TGTGCCAGCAGTTTTAGTGGGGGCAGTTATGGCTACACCTTC. Translation: CASSFSGGSYGYTF.

The J gene is TRBJ2-3, the V gene TRBV11-3, with a possible D match to TRBD2 (6 bases). This CDR3 spans 15 amino acids. Trimming left V 3 bases short and J 1 base short, with 11 bases between. Germline CDR1 reads SGHNT; CDR2 reads YENEEA. DNA of the CDR3: TGTGCCAGCAGCTTGCGGGATGGGGGCACAGATACGCAGTATTTT. Translation gives CASSLRDGGTDTQYF.

The J gene is TRBJ2-1, the V gene TRBV5-5; D gene ambiguous. The germline gives CDR1 SGHKS, CDR2 YYEKEE (reference sequence). Trimming removed 4 bases at V and 4 bases at J, with 12 bases between. The CDR3 has 14 residues. In DNA form, the CDR3 reads TGTGCCAGCAGCCCAGAAGTCCTATACAATGAGCAGTTCTTC. This codes for CASSPEVLYNEQFF.

The gene calls are TRBV27 and TRBJ1-5, with D unclear. Trimming shortened V by 2 bases and J by 3 bases, and 11 bases separated the two germline ends. The CDR3 covers 15 residues. Germline CDR1 and CDR2: MNHEY and SMNVEV (reference sequence). This CDR3 is CASSLSSMANQPQHF. CDR3 DNA sequence: TGTGCCAGCAGTTTAAGTTCGATGGCCAATCAGCCCCAGCATTTT.

The genes are TRBV6-1 and TRBJ1-2; 7 positions match TRBD1. V was clipped by 4 bases and J by 2 bases; unmatched bases: 10. Germline loops: CDR1 MNHNS, CDR2 SASEGT. CDR3 length: 16 residues. CDR3 coding DNA: TGTGCCAGCAGTGCTACCCGACAGGGTCGGAACTATGGCTACACCTTC. It yields the protein CASSATRQGRNYGYTF.

V is TRBV4-2 and J is TRBJ1-1; 7 bases agree with TRBD1. The junction had 8 bases not matched to a gene; V was cut back by 5 bases and J by 5 bases. From germline, CDR1 is LGHNA and CDR2 YNFKEQ. The CDR3 runs to 14 residues. The CDR3 nucleotides read TGTGCCAGCAGCTACACAGGGGAGGGAACTGAAGCTTTCTTT. This gives the protein CASSYTGEGTEAFF.

The V and J genes are TRBV5-6 and TRBJ2-7, with 11 positions matching TRBD1. Germline V gene lookup returns CDR1 SGHDT and CDR2 YYEEEE. The ends lost 4 bases at V and 12 bases at J; junction bases unmatched: 12. The CDR3 is 14 amino acids. CDR3 DNA: TGTGCCAGCAGCCCCGGGACAGGGGGTCTACTGCGGTACTTC. Protein product: CASSPGTGGLLRYF.

The V gene is TRBV6-1, the J gene TRBJ2-1; 13 bases fit TRBD2. The trim removed 4 bases at V and 7 bases at J, leaving 7 bases unmatched. This CDR3 is 16 amino acids long. Germline loops: CDR1 MNHNS, CDR2 SASEGT. The CDR3 DNA reads TGTGCCAGCAGTGGGACTAGCGGGAGTGGGCTTAATGAGCAGTTCTTC. It yields the protein CASSGTSGSGLNEQFF.

This sequence joins TRBV7-9 and TRBJ2-5, with D uncertain. The CDR3 is 14 residues long. V lost 1 base to trimming and J lost 5 bases, with 11 bases between them. The germline gives CDR1 SEHNR, CDR2 FQNEAQ (reference sequence). CDR3 region: CASSLVYFKETQYF. The CDR3 DNA follows: TGTGCCAGCAGCTTAGTGTATTTTAAGGAGACCCAGTACTTC. Variable domain in full (rest from reference TRBV7-9 and TRBJ2-5): DTGVSQNPRHKITKRGQNVTFRCDPISEHNRLYWYRQTLGQGPEFLTYFQNEAQLEKSRLLSDRFSAERPKGSFSTLEIQRTEQGDSAMYLCASSLVYFKETQYFGPGTRLLVL.

Worth noting for this clone: The junction and the germline gene differ at one end; a read error may be behind it. This chain uses TRBV4-3 with TRBJ2-1; weak D call: TRBD2 (5 bases). CDR1 and CDR2 from the germline V gene are LGHNA and YSLEER. The CDR3 totals 16 residues. CDR3 DNA sequence: TGCACCAGCAGCCAAGAAAAACGGGGTTCCTACAATGAGCAGTTCTTC. It codes for CTSSQEKRGSYNEQFF.

In this sample, this clone turned up once. The chain is built from TRBV7-8 and TRBJ1-1; D possibly corresponds to TRBD1 (5 bases). The germline gives CDR1 SGHVS, CDR2 FQNEAQ. The CDR3 sequence is 16 residues long. Between the trimmed V and J ends, which lost 2 bases and 6 bases, there was a span of 19 bases. The CDR3 sequence is CASSLRLRAGRAEAFF. The CDR3 nucleotides are TGTGCCAGCAGCTTACGCCTCAGGGCCGGGAGAGCTGAAGCTTTCTTT.

CDR3 nucleotide sequence: TGCGCCAGCAGCTTGATTAGCGGGGGCTCCTACAATGAGCAGTTCTTC. It specifies CASSLISGGSYNEQFF. The chain carries TRBV5-1 and TRBJ2-1, with TRBD2 matching over 9 bases. Trimming removed 1 base from V and 0 bases from J; junction bases left unmatched: 2. The CDR3 length is 16 residues. CDR1 is SGHRS, CDR2 YFSETQ, per germline.

By sample share, this clone is medium-sized (0.01 to 0.1%). This rearrangement joins TRBV2 to TRBJ1-3; D not resolved. Germline CDR1 reads SNHLY; CDR2 reads FYNNEI. V was pared by 8 bases and J by 4 bases, with 15 bases between. The CDR3 is 14 residues long. CDR3 sequence (DNA): TGTGCCAGCGGGGAAGGTCAGTTAGGAAACACCATATATTTT. Encoded protein: CASGEGQLGNTIYF.

This clone turned up a few times. Different DNA sequences within this sample yield the same CDR3. This rearrangement joins TRBV6-1 to TRBJ1-2; 9 bases line up with TRBD1. Germline CDR1 is MNHNS and CDR2 is SASEGT. The CDR3 runs to 15 residues. With 4 bases clipped from V and 0 bases from J, the junction kept 3 bases outside the gene matches. The CDR3 region has the DNA TGTGCCAGCAGTGCCGGACAGGGGCCTAACTATGGCTACACCTTC. Residues: CASSAGQGPNYGYTF.

The V gene is TRBV28, the J gene TRBJ2-1; D uncertain. This CDR3 region has 11 residues. Trimming shortened V by 6 bases and J by 9 bases, and 9 bases separated the two germline ends. Germline assignment: CDR1 MDHEN and CDR2 SYDVKM. The DNA for the CDR3 is TGTGCCAGCAGCCCCACGGGTGAGCAGTTCTTC. Its protein product is CASSPTGEQFF.

J is TRBJ2-4 and V is TRBV5-1, with TRBD2 identical over 10 bases. The CDR3 has 18 amino acids. Germline values: CDR1 SGHRS, CDR2 YFSETQ. V lost 7 bases and J lost 0; bases outside the gene matches: 13. CDR3 nucleotides: TGCGCCAGCCGCAGCGGGGGGGCCCTCCAGGGAGCCAAAAACATTCAGTACTTC. Amino acids: CASRSGGALQGAKNIQYF.

The rearrangement uses TRBV5-6 and TRBJ1-1; the D is unclear. The V gene's germline CDR1 is SGHDT and CDR2 YYEEEE. The CDR3 runs 14 residues. Trimming cost V 4 bases and J 6 bases, with 16 bases left between them. The CDR3 DNA reads as TGTGCCAGCAGCGACGGACCGTTAAGCGCTGAAGCTTTCTTT. Translation: CASSDGPLSAEAFF.

V usage is TRBV6-5 and J usage is TRBJ1-2, with 7 bases lining up with TRBD1. Germline V gives CDR1 MNHEY, CDR2 SVGAGI. J gave up 4 bases and V 0 bases, and 5 bases lay outside the gene matches. The CDR3 loop spans 15 amino acids. The CDR3 protein is CASSYSRGGFYGYTF. The CDR3 DNA reads TGTGCCAGCAGTTACTCGAGAGGGGGCTTCTATGGCTACACCTTC.